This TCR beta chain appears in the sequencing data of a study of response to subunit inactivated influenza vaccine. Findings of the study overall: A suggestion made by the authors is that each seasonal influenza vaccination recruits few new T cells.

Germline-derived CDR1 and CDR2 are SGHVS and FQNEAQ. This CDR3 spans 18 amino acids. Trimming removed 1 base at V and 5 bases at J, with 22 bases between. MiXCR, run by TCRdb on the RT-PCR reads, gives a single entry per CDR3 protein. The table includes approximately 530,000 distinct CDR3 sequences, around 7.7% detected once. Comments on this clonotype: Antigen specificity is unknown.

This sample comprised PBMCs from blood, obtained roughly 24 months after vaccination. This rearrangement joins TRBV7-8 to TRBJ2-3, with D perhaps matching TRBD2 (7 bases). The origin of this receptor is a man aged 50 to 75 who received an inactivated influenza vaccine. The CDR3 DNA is TGTGCCAGCAGCTTAGGAGGGGGGGCAGGTACGGGTCTAGATACGCAGTATTTT. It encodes CASSLGGGAGTGLDTQYF.